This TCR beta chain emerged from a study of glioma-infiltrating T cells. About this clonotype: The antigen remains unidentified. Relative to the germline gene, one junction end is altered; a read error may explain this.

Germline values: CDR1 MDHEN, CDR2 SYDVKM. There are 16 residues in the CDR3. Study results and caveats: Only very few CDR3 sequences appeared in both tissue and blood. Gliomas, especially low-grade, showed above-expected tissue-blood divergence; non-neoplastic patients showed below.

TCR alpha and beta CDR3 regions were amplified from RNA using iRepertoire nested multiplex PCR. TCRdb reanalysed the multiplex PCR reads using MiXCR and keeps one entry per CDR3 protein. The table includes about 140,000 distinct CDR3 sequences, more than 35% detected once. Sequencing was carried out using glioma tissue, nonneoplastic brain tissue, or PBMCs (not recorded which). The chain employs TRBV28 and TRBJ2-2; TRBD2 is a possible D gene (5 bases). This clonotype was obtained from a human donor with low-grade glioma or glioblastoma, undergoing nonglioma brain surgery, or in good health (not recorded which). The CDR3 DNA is TGTGCCAGCAGATTTATACAAGTACAGAACACCGGGGAGCTGCTTTTT. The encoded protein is CASRFIQVQNTGELLF.